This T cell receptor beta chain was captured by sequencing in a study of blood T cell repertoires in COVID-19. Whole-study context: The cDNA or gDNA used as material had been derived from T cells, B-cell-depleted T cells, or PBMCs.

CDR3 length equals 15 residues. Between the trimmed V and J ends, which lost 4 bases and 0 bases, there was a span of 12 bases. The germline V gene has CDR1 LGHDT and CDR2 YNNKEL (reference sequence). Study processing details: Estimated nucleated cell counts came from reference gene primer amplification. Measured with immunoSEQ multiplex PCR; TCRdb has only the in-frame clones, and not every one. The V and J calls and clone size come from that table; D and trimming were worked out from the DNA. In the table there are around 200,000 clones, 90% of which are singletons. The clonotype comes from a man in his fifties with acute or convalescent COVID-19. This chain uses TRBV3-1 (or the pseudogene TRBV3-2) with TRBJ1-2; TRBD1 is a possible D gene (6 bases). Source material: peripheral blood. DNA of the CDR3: TGTGCCAGCAGCCGACAGGTTGGGTCTAACTATGGCTACACCTTC. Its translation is CASSRQVGSNYGYTF.